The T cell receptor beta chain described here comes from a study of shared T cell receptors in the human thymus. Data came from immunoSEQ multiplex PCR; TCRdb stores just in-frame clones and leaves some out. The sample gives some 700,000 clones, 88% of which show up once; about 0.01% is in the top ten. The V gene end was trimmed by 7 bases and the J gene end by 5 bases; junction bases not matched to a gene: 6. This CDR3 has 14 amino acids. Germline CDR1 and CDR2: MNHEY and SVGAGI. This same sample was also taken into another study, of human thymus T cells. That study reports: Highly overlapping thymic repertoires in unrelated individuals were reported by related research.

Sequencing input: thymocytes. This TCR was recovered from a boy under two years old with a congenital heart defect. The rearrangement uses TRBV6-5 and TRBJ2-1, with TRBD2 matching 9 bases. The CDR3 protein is CASTISGSNNEQFF. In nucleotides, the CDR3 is TGTGCCAGCACTATTAGCGGGAGTAACAATGAGCAGTTCTTC.